This passage covers 21 T cell receptor beta chains from one sample sequenced in a study of CD8 T cells in ankylosing spondylitis. MiXCR, run by TCRdb on the 5' RACE reads, gives a single entry per CDR3 protein. The sample lists hundreds of thousands of distinct CDR3 sequences, around 21% occurring once. The source material was blood, either unsorted or a sorted T cell fraction (not recorded which). The receptors shown here come from a female donor with ankylosing spondylitis or in good health (not recorded which).

This clonotype was recorded many times. The chain employs TRBV20-1 and TRBJ2-6; no firm D call. The CDR3 has 14 residues. V was pared by 3 bases and J by 0 bases, with 6 bases between. Germline V lookup: CDR1 DFQATT, CDR2 SNEGSKA (reference sequence). Here the CDR3 reads CSASSVSGANVLTF. The CDR3 region has the DNA TGCAGTGCTAGTTCGGTCTCTGGGGCCAACGTCCTGACTTTC.

Only a few counts were recorded for this clonotype. This chain links TRBV20-1 with TRBJ2-5, with a weak D call TRBD2 (6 bases). CDR3 length equals 12 residues. The germline CDR1 and CDR2 sequences are DFQATT and SNEGSKA (reference sequence). V was shortened by 7 bases and J by 5 bases, with 14 bases between the two germline ends. This CDR3 is CSDGTSRETQYF. The CDR3 DNA follows: TGCAGTGACGGGACTTCTAGGGAGACCCAGTACTTC.

This chain joins TRBV21-1 and TRBJ2-1; the D call in the table, TRBD2, was not verified against the DNA. TRBV21-1 is a pseudogene segment. The CDR3 extends over 18 amino acids. The CDR3 is CASSPNRSGRALYNEQFF. The CDR3, as DNA: TGTGCCAGCAGCCCAAACAGGAGCGGGAGGGCCCTCTACAATGAGCAGTTCTTC.

In this sample, this clonotype turned up a few times. The genes are TRBV11-2 and TRBJ2-2; D gene ambiguous. Trimming shortened V by 2 bases and J by 7 bases, and 11 bases separated the two germline ends. Germline lookup yields CDR1 SGHAT and CDR2 FQNNGV. The CDR3 contains 14 residues. CDR3 sequence reads: CASSLISFVGELFF. The CDR3 DNA sequence: TGTGCCAGCAGCTTAATATCGTTTGTCGGGGAGCTGTTTTTT.

The CDR3 is CASSQEGFPGNEQYF. The CDR3 nucleotides are TGCGCCAGCAGCCAAGAGGGGTTTCCAGGGAACGAGCAGTACTTC. V usage is TRBV4-3 and J usage is TRBJ2-7; D is possibly TRBD1 (5 bases). The CDR3 totals 15 residues. The germline V and J ends were trimmed by 0 bases and 5 bases, with 14 bases remaining between them. Looked up from germline, CDR1 is LGHNA and CDR2 is YSLEER.

This sequence joins TRBV6-6 and TRBJ1-4, with D uncertain. CDR3 length: 13 residues. V lost 7 bases and J 2 bases, leaving 8 bases between the germline ends. Germline V gives CDR1 MNHNY, CDR2 SVGAGI (reference sequence). The CDR3 loop is CASTRMTNEKLFF. CDR3 DNA: TGTGCCAGCACGAGGATGACTAATGAAAAACTGTTTTTT.

The chain recombines TRBV12-3 or TRBV12-4 with TRBJ2-7; the D gene is possibly TRBD2 (5 bases). The CDR3 totals 14 residues. V was trimmed by 5 bases and J by 2 bases, leaving 13 bases between them. The CDR3, as DNA: TGTGCCAGCAGTCCTAGGACTGCTGCCTACGAGCAGTACTTC. Translating it yields CASSPRTAAYEQYF.

The rearrangement uses TRBV9 and TRBJ1-1, with D uncertain. Trimming left V 4 bases short and J 1 base short, with 11 bases between. The CDR3 is 14 amino acids. CDR1 and CDR2 from the germline V gene are SGDLS and YYNGEE. CDR3 sequence (DNA): TGTGCCAGCAGCTCAAGAGTGGGGAACACTGAAGCTTTCTTT. This codes for CASSSRVGNTEAFF.

This clonotype was observed a handful of times. CDR3 in amino acids: CAWSVPTGGVQETQYF. Written as DNA, the CDR3 is TGTGCCTGGAGTGTACCCACCGGGGGGGTACAAGAGACCCAGTACTTC. V usage is TRBV30 and J usage is TRBJ2-5; 8 bases line up with TRBD2. Germline loops: CDR1 GTSNPN, CDR2 SVGIG (reference sequence). The length of the CDR3 is 16 residues. V gave up 0 bases and J gave up 2 bases; unmatched junction bases: 8.

V usage is TRBV11-2 and J usage is TRBJ2-7; tentatively, D is TRBD1 or TRBD2 (6 bases each). The CDR3 has 15 amino acids. From germline, CDR1 is SGHAT and CDR2 FQNNGV. V lost 2 bases to trimming and J lost 7 bases, with 18 bases between them. The CDR3 DNA is TGTGCCAGCAGCTTAACCGGGGGCCAAGCTCGGGAGCAGTACTTC. Translation: CASSLTGGQAREQYF.

This clonotype was seen repeatedly, ten times or more. The gene calls are TRBV20-1 and TRBJ2-3, with 8 bases lining up with TRBD2. Germline V lookup: CDR1 DFQATT, CDR2 SNEGSKA (reference sequence). The CDR3 is 15 amino acids. Unmatched junction bases numbered 11, after V lost 6 bases and J lost 3 bases. The chain's CDR3 is CSAIKSGSITDTQYF. CDR3 nucleotide sequence: TGCAGTGCCATAAAGAGCGGGAGTATTACAGATACGCAGTATTTT.

This clonotype was seen a few times. The chain combines TRBV2 with TRBJ2-1, with D possibly TRBD1 on 6 matching bases. The CDR3 is 13 amino acids. V gave up 3 bases and J gave up 6 bases, with 9 bases separating them. Germline CDR1 reads SNHLY; CDR2 reads FYNNEI. The CDR3, as DNA: TGTGCCAGCAGTGAGGGACATCCCAATGAGCAGTTCTTC. Amino acids: CASSEGHPNEQFF.

In its sample, this clonotype was seen a few times. This chain uses TRBV6-5 with TRBJ2-1; 7 bases map to TRBD2. With 1 base clipped from V and 6 bases from J, the junction kept 12 bases outside the gene matches. Looked up from germline, CDR1 is MNHEY and CDR2 is SVGAGI. This CDR3 has 17 amino acids. DNA for the CDR3: TGTGCCAGCAGTTACTGGTCTAGCGGTCCTAGGGGCAATGAGCAGTTCTTC. Its translation: CASSYWSSGPRGNEQFF.

This chain connects TRBV9 to TRBJ2-1; 7 positions agree with TRBD2. Germline trimming cut 4 bases from V and 6 bases from J; bases unmatched to any gene: 13. Germline CDR1 SGDLS, CDR2 YYNGEE. CDR3 length: 16 amino acids. In DNA, the CDR3 is TGTGCCAGCAGCCCCCGACTAGCCCCCACGGTCAATGAGCAGTTCTTC. Protein sequence: CASSPRLAPTVNEQFF.

The chain has TRBV12-3 or TRBV12-4 and TRBJ1-4; possibly TRBD1 for D (5 bases). The CDR3 is made up of 14 amino acids. Trimming pared 6 bases from V and 8 bases from J, leaving 16 bases between. CDR3 nucleotide sequence: TGTGCCAGCAGCCCTCCGGGGGTCGGGGAAAAACTGTTTTTT. It specifies CASSPPGVGEKLFF.

This clonotype has only one observation. A much bigger clone sits one base away, suggesting this may be a read error. This chain uses TRBV3-1 with TRBJ2-7; 9 nucleotides match TRBD1. Germline CDR1 and CDR2: LGHDT and YNNKEL (reference sequence). There are 15 residues in the CDR3. The CDR3 region is CAGSQDWGQGYEQYF. In DNA, the CDR3 is TGTGCCGGCAGCCAAGATTGGGGACAGGGTTACGAGCAGTACTTC.

This rearrangement joins TRBV7-6 to TRBJ2-2, with D possibly being TRBD1 or TRBD2 (5 bases each). V was cut by 5 bases and J by 8 bases, with 18 bases left in between. This CDR3 has 15 amino acids. CDR1 and CDR2 (germline): SGHVS, FNYEAQ. CDR3 loop: CASSPWGRHPGELFF. In DNA form, the CDR3 reads TGTGCCAGCAGCCCTTGGGGGAGACATCCGGGGGAGCTGTTTTTT.

This chain connects TRBV2 to TRBJ1-6; D is unclear. The germline V gene encodes CDR1 SNHLY and CDR2 FYNNEI. The CDR3 loop spans 14 amino acids. Trimming stripped 0 bases from V and 7 bases from J, with 7 bases between. Here the CDR3 DNA reads TGTGCCAGCAGTGAAGCGGACCCGAATTCACCCCTCCACTTT. Amino acid sequence: CASSEADPNSPLHF.

The table lists this clonotype with a few counts. This rearrangement joins TRBV20-1 to TRBJ1-5; no firm D call. The germline V and J ends were trimmed by 0 bases and 5 bases, with 8 bases remaining between them. Germline assignment: CDR1 DFQATT and CDR2 SNEGSKA (reference sequence). The CDR3 has 13 residues. The CDR3 DNA sequence: TGCAGTGCTAGAGACCTTGGGGATCAGCCCCAGCATTTT. Translation: CSARDLGDQPQHF.

This chain joins TRBV7-8 and TRBJ1-1, with D hard to call. This CDR3 has 14 residues. Trimming stripped 4 bases from V and 0 bases from J, with 9 bases between. From germline, CDR1 is SGHVS and CDR2 FQNEAQ. Here the CDR3 DNA reads TGTGCCAGCAGCTACCGACGCCTGAACACTGAAGCTTTCTTT. Its protein is CASSYRRLNTEAFF.

This clonotype was seen more than once but under ten times. V usage is TRBV12-3 or TRBV12-4 and J usage is TRBJ1-5; perhaps TRBD1 as D (5 bases). The V gene lost 6 bases and the J gene lost 2 bases, with 17 bases spanning the gap. This CDR3 comprises 16 residues. The chain's CDR3 is CASRPTPTGGNQPQHF. The CDR3 nucleotides are TGTGCCAGCAGACCCACCCCCACAGGTGGCAATCAGCCCCAGCATTTT.